This is a list of T cell receptor beta chains from one sample in a study of T-cell memory formation after mild COVID-19. TCRdb used MiXCR to reprocess the 5' RACE reads, holding one entry per CDR3 protein. This table has fewer than 250,000 distinct CDR3 sequences, 15% to 20% appearing once. Sequenced input: PBMCs or a T cell subset sorted from them (not recorded which). These receptor sequences come from an adult woman who had mild COVID-19 (a few samples of this study predate the infection). Cell type and time point are not known. The CDR3 runs from the conserved cysteine through the conserved F or W. A D gene is named only where the DNA matches it firmly. Size values are once, few and many counts, or a class for expanded clones, and some rows have none.

V,size,D,J,DNA,CDR3
TRBV7-6,-,TRBD2,TRBJ2-5,TGTGCCAGCAGCACGGGACTAGCGGGAGAGACCCAGTACTTC,CASSTGLAGETQYF
TRBV12-3/TRBV12-4,-,-,TRBJ1-5,TGTGCCAGCAGCCCTTACAGGGGCAATCAGCCCCAGCATTTT,CASSPYRGNQPQHF
TRBV19,-,TRBD2,TRBJ2-5,TGTGCCAGTAGCCTCGCCGGGACTAGCGGGCCGGGAGCCACCCAGTACTTC,CASSLAGTSGPGATQYF
TRBV5-8,few,-,TRBJ2-1,TGTGCCAGCAGCTTGAGGGGGACCGGGTACAATGAGCAGTTCTTC,CASSLRGTGYNEQFF
TRBV20-1,few,-,TRBJ1-1,TGCAGTGCTAGCCTCCCGGGGGCACCGACTGAAGCTTTCTTT,CSASLPGAPTEAFF
TRBV6-2/TRBV6-3,few,-,TRBJ2-5,TGTGCCAGCAGTTACTCGAAGGTCGTACAAGAGACCCAGTACTTC,CASSYSKVVQETQYF
TRBV6-6,once,-,TRBJ1-6,TGTGCCACCCGCGACACACTCTATTCACCCCTCCACTTT,CATRDTLYSPLHF
TRBV24-1,-,-,TRBJ2-3,TGTGCCACCAGCGGGGCCCCGGATACGCAGTATTTT,CATSGAPDTQYF
TRBV4-2,few,-,TRBJ2-2,TGTGCCAGCAGCCAAGTAGGGGGTAGGGCCGGGGAGCTGTTTTTT,CASSQVGGRAGELFF
TRBV7-3,many,-,TRBJ2-1,TGTGCCAGCAGCGACGGGACTTACAATGAGCAGTTCTTC,CASSDGTYNEQFF
TRBV12-3/TRBV12-4,many,-,TRBJ2-5,TGTGCCAGCTCAAAAAGAGAGCAAGAGACCCAGTACTTC,CASSKREQETQYF
TRBV12-3/TRBV12-4,few,TRBD1,TRBJ1-2,TGTGCCAGCAGTTCGCCGGGGAGGCAGGGGGCGCTTCCCTATGGCTACACCTTC,CASSSPGRQGALPYGYTF
TRBV7-6,once,TRBD2,TRBJ2-1,TGTGCCAGCAGCTTACTCCCGCGGGAGAGACCCCCTTACTCCTACAATGAGCAGTTCTTC,CASSLLPRERPPYSYNEQFF
TRBV6-6,few,TRBD2,TRBJ2-7,TGTGCCAGCAGTTCAACCCCCGGGACTAGCGGGCCAATCTCCTACGAGCAGTACTTC,CASSSTPGTSGPISYEQYF
TRBV4-1,-,-,TRBJ2-7,TGCGCCAGCAGCCAAGGGGACATAGGCCTTTACGAGCAGTACTTC,CASSQGDIGLYEQYF
TRBV10-2,-,-,TRBJ1-1,TGCGCCAGCAGTTCCCCAGGACGAGCGAACACTGAAGCTTTCTTT,CASSSPGRANTEAFF
TRBV7-2,-,-,TRBJ2-7,TGTGCCAGCAGCTTAGCGCCGACAACCCAGTACGAGCAGTACTTC,CASSLAPTTQYEQYF
TRBV24-1,-,-,TRBJ2-1,TGTGCCACCAGTGAGACGACAGGTAGCTCCTACAATGAGCAGTTCTTC,CATSETTGSSYNEQFF
TRBV3-1,few,-,TRBJ1-4,TGTGCCAGCAGCCCCCGTCCGGGGACTAATGAAAAACTGTTTTTT,CASSPRPGTNEKLFF
TRBV5-5,few,-,TRBJ2-7,TGTGCCAGCAGCTTGGGGGGGCTTAGCTCCTACGAGCAGTACTTC,CASSLGGLSSYEQYF
TRBV7-8,-,TRBD2,TRBJ2-1,TGTGCCAGCAGCTCCCTTCCGGGACTAGCGGGAGATAATGAGCAGTTCTTC,CASSSLPGLAGDNEQFF
TRBV11-2,-,-,TRBJ2-7,TGTGCCAGCAGCTTACACGAGGGGGCCTACGAGCAGTACTTC,CASSLHEGAYEQYF
TRBV12-3/TRBV12-4,many,-,TRBJ1-1,TGTGCCAGCAGAGCCTCGGTGAACACTGAAGCTTTCTTT,CASRASVNTEAFF
TRBV6-2/TRBV6-3,-,-,TRBJ1-5,TGTGCCAGCAGGGGCCCAGGGGTCAACAATCAGCCCCAGCATTTT,CASRGPGVNNQPQHF
TRBV7-8,few,-,TRBJ2-7,TGTGCCAGCAGCTCTCCCGCTGGACCCGTTACCTACGAGCAGTACTTC,CASSSPAGPVTYEQYF
TRBV9,many,-,TRBJ1-6,TGTGCCAGCAGTACTGGGGACGGCTATAATTCACCCCTCCACTTT,CASSTGDGYNSPLHF
TRBV2,-,-,TRBJ1-2,TGTGCCAGCAGTGAACAGTACAGGGATCTTAACTATGGCTACACCTTC,CASSEQYRDLNYGYTF